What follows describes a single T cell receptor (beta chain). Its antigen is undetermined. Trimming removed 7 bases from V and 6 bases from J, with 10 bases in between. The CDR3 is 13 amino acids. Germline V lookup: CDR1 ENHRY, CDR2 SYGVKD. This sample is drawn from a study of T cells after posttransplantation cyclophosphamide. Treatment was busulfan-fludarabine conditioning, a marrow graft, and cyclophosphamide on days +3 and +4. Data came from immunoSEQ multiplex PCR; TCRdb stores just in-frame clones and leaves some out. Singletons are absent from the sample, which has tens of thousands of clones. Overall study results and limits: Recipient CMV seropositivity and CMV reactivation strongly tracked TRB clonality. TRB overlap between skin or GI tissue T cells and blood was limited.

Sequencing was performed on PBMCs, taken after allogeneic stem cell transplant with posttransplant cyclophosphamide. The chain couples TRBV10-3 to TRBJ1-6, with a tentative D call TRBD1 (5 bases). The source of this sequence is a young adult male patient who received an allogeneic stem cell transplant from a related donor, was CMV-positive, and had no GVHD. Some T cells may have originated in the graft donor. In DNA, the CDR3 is TGTGCCATCATGCAGGGCTTTAATTCACCCCTCCACTTT. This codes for CAIMQGFNSPLHF.